This paragraph reports one T cell receptor (beta chain). Trimming took 3 bases from V and 1 from J; bases not matched to a gene: 3. The CDR3 spans 15 residues. Germline V gives CDR1 DFQATT, CDR2 SNEGSKA (reference sequence). The data were obtained in a study of early T cells in non-severe SARS-CoV-2 infection. TCRdb used MiXCR to reprocess the 5' RACE reads, holding one entry per CDR3 protein. The sample records 97,000 or so distinct CDR3 sequences, about an eighth being singletons. The chain is built from TRBV20-1 and TRBJ2-5, with 12 bases lining up with TRBD2. What was sequenced was whole blood. This TCR was sampled from an adult who was a healthcare worker with PCR-confirmed SARS-CoV-2 infection or an uninfected control (not recorded which). CDR3 protein: CSASSSGRAQETQYF. The CDR3 DNA is TGCAGTGCTAGTTCTAGCGGGAGGGCCCAAGAGACCCAGTACTTC.